One T cell receptor (beta chain) is described in this entry. The antigen remains undetermined. The V and J ends lost 1 base and 2 bases respectively, with 7 bases between them. In germline, CDR1 is SEHNR, CDR2 FQNEAQ (reference sequence). The CDR3 spans 14 residues. Semi-nested PCR with Nested Universal Primer A followed constant-region reverse priming of full-length variable regions. TCRdb re-analysed the 5' RACE reads in MiXCR, keeping a single row per CDR3 protein. The sample has tens of thousands of distinct CDR3 sequences, about 28% seen once. The study, taken as a whole, reports: Tumor memory CD4+ T cell TCR gene usage was found to cluster with blood and lymph node memory CD4+ cells and with lymph node naive CD4+ cells.

The chain uses TRBV7-9 and TRBJ2-3; no clear D. Material: tumor-infiltrating memory CD4+ T cells sorted from the breast tumor. Subset in this sample: memory CD4+ T cells, CD4+CD45RO+CD25-. The TCR was taken from a female donor with breast cancer. CDR3 sequence reads: CASSLGGNTDTQYF. For the CDR3, the DNA is TGTGCCAGCAGCTTAGGCGGAAACACAGATACGCAGTATTTT.